The clone carrying this TCR beta chain has more than one count but fewer than ten. These data come from a study of T-cell reconstitution after alpha-beta-depleted transplantation in children. Germline values: CDR1 SGHKS, CDR2 YYEKEE (reference sequence). This CDR3 comprises 17 residues. Trimming pared 0 bases from V and 5 bases from J, leaving 17 bases between. The TCRbeta library was prepared with unique molecular identifiers. TCRdb re-derived calls from the PCR reads in MiXCR, one entry per CDR3 protein. The sample holds about 420,000 distinct CDR3 sequences, about 16% seen once. The V gene is TRBV5-5, the J gene TRBJ2-2; the D gene is possibly TRBD1 (5 bases). The receptor was derived from a boy younger than two who had a stem cell transplant for Wiskott-Aldrich syndrome, so the T cells may come from the graft donor. Sequenced material: PBMCs, mostly from graft donor cells, taken 360 days after TCRalphabeta/CD19-depleted stem cell transplant. CDR3 DNA: TGTGCCAGCAGCTTGGGCTCCAGGGTGTTCGGGACCGGGGAGCTGTTTTTT. It is translated as CASSLGSRVFGTGELFF.